This T cell receptor (beta chain) was sequenced during a study of T cell changes during pregnancy in multiple sclerosis. Sequenced by immunoSEQ multiplex PCR; TCRdb stores in-frame clones only, minus some. Here the sample spans around 30,000 clones, more than 85% being singletons. This CDR3 has 18 residues. J lost 4 bases, V lost 5 bases, and 13 bases had no gene match. The germline V gene encodes CDR1 LNHDA and CDR2 SQIVND (reference sequence). The sample here was CD4+ T cells from peripheral blood mononuclear cells, taken after pregnancy. The clonotype originates from a female donor with multiple sclerosis, enrolled in a pregnancy study. This chain uses TRBV19 with TRBJ2-3; TRBD2 matches 12 bases. CDR3 nucleotides: TGTGCCAGTAGTGGGAGGACTAGCGGGGTCAAACGCTCAGATACGCAGTATTTT. It translates to CASSGRTSGVKRSDTQYF.